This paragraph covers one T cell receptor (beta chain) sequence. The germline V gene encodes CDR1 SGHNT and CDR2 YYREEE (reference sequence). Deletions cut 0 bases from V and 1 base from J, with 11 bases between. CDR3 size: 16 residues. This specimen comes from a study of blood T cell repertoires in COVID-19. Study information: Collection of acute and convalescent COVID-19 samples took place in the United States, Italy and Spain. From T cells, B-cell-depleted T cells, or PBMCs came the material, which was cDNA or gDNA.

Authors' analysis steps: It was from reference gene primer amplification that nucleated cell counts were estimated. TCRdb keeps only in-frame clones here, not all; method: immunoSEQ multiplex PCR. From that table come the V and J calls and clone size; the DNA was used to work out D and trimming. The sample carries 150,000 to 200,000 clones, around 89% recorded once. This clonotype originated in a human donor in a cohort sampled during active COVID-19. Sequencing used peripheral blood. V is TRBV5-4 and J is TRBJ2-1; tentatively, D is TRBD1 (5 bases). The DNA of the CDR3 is TGTGCCAGCAGCTTGGGAGGCGACAGTTCCTACAATGAGCAGTTCTTC. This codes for CASSLGGDSSYNEQFF. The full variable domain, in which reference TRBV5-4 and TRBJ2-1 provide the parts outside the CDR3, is ETGVTQSPTHLIKTRGQQVTLRCSSQSGHNTVSWYQQALGQGPQFIFQYYREEENGRGNFPPRFSGLQFPNYSSELNVNALELDDSALYLCASSLGGDSSYNEQFFGPGTRLTVL.